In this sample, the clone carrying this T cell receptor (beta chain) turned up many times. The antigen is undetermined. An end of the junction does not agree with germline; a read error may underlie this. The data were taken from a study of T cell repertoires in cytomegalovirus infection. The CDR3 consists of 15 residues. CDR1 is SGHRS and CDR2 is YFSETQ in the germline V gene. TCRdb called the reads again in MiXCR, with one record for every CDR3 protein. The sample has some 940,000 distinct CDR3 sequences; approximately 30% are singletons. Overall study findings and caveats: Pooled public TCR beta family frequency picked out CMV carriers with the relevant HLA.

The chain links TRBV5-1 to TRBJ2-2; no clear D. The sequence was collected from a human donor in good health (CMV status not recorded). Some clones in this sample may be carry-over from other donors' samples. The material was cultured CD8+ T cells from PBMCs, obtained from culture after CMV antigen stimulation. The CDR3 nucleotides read TGTGCCAGCAGCTTAGTAACCGCGAACACCGGGGAGCTGTTTTTT. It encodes CASSLVTANTGELFF.